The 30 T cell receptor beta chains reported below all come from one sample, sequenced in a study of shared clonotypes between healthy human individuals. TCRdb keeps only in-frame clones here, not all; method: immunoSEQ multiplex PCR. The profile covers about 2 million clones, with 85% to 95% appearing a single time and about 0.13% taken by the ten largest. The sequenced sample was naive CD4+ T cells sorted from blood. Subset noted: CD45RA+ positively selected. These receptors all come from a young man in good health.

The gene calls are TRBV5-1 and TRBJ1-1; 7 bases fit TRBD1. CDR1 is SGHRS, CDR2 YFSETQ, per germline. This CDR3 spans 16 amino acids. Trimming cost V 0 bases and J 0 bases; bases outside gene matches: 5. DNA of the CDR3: TGCGCCAGCAGCTTGGGGGTGACAGGGATGAACACTGAAGCTTTCTTT. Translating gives CASSLGVTGMNTEAFF.

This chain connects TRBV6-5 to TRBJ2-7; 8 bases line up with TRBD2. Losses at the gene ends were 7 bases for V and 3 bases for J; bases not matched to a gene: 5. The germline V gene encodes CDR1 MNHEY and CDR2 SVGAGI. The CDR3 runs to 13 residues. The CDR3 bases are TGTGCCAGCACGCGGGGGGCTTACTACGAGCAGTACTTC. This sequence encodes CASTRGAYYEQYF.

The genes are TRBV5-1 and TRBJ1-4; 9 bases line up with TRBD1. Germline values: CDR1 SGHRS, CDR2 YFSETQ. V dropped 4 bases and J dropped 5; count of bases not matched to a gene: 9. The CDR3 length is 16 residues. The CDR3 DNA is TGCGCCAGCAGCCTAAACACAGGGGGCAACAATGAAAAACTGTTTTTT. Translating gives CASSLNTGGNNEKLFF.

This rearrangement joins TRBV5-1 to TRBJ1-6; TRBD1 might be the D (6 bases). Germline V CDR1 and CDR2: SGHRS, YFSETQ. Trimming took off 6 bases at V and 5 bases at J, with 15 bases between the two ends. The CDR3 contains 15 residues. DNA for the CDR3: TGCGCCAGCAATTCCGAAGGGGGGAATAATTCACCCCTCCACTTT. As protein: CASNSEGGNNSPLHF.

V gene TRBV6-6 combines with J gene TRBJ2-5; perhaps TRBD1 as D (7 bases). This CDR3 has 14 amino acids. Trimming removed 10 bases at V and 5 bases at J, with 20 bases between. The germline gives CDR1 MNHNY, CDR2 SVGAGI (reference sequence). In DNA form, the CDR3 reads TGTGCCATCTCCAGGGGGGTTATCAGCGAGACCCAGTACTTC. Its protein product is CAISRGVISETQYF.

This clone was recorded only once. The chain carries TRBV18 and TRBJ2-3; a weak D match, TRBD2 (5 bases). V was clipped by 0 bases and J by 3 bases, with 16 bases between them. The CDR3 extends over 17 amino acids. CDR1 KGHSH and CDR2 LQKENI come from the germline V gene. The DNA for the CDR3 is TGTGCCAGCTCACCACCAAGTCGGGGTATAGAGACAGATACGCAGTATTTT. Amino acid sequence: CASSPPSRGIETDTQYF.

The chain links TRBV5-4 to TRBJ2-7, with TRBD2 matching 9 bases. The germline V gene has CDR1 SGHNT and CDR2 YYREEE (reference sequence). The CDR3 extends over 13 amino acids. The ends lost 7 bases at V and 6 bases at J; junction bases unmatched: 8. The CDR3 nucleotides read TGTGCCAGCTCCAGGACTAGCGTTCCCGAGCAGTACTTC. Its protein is CASSRTSVPEQYF.

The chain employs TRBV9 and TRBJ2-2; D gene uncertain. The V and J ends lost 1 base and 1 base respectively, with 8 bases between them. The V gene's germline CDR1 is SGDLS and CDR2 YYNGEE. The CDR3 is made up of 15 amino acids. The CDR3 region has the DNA TGTGCCAGCAGCGTAATAGGGCTGAACACCGGGGAGCTGTTTTTT. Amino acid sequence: CASSVIGLNTGELFF.

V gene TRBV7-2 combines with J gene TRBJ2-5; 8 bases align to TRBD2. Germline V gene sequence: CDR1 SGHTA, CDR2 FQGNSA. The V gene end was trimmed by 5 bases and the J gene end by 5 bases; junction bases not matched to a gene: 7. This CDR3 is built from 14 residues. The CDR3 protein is CASSGTSGIETQYF. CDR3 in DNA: TGTGCCAGCAGCGGAACTAGCGGCATTGAGACCCAGTACTTC.

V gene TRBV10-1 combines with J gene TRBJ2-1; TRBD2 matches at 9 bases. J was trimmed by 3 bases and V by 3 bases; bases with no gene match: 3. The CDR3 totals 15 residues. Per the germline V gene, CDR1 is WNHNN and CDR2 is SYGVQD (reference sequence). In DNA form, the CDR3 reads TGCGCCAGCAGTGATTTAGCGGGGGTCTACAATGAGCAGTTCTTC. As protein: CASSDLAGVYNEQFF.

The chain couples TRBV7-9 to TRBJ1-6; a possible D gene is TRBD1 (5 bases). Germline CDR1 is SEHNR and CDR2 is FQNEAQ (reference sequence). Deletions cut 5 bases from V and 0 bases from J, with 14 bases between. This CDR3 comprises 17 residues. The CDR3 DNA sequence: TGTGCCAGCAGCGCACCTCAGGGAAGCTCCTATAATTCACCCCTCCACTTT. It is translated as CASSAPQGSSYNSPLHF.

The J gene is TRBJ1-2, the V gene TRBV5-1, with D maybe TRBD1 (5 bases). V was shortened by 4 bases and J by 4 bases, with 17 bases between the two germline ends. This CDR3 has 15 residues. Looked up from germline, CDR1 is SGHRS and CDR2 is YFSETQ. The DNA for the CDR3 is TGCGCCAGCAGCCCCGACCGGGGCCGAGGCTATGGCTACACCTTC. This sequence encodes CASSPDRGRGYGYTF. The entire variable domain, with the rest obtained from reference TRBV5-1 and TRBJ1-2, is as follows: KAGVTQTPRYLIKTRGQQVTLSCSPISGHRSVSWYQQTPGQGLQFLFEYFSETQRNKGNFPGRFSGRQFSNSRSEMNVSTLELGDSALYLCASSPDRGRGYGYTFGSGTRLTVV.

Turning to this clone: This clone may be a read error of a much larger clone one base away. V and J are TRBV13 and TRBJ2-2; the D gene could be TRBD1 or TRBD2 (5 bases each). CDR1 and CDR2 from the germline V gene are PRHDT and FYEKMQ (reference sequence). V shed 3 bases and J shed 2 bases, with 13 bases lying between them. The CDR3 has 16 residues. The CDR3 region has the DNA TGTGCCAGCAGCTTCGGGGACGGGGCTAACACCGGGGAGCTGTTTTTT. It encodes CASSFGDGANTGELFF.

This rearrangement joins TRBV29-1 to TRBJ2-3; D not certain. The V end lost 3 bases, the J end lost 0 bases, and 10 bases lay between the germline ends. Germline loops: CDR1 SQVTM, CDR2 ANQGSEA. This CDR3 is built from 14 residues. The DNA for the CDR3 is TGCAGCGTTGAGCCCCAGATAAGCACAGATACGCAGTATTTT. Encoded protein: CSVEPQISTDTQYF.

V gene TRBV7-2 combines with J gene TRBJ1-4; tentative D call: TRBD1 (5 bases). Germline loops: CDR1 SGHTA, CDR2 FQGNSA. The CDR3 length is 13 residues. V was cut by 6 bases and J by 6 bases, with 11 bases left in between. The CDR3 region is CASRFLGDEKLFF. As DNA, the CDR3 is TGTGCCAGCAGGTTTTTGGGGGATGAAAAACTGTTTTTT.

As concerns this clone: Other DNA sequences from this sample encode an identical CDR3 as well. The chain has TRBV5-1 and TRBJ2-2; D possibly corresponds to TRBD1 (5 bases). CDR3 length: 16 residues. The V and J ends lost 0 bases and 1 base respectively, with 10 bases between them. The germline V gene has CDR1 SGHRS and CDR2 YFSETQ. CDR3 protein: CASSLVGRVNTGELFF. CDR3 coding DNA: TGCGCCAGCAGCTTGGTGGGCAGGGTGAACACCGGGGAGCTGTTTTTT.

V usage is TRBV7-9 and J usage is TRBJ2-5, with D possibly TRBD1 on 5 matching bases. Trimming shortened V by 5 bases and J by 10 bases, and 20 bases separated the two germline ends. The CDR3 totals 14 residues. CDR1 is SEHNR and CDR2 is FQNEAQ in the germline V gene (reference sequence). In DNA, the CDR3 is TGTGCCAGCAGCCCAGACAGTCAATTCAAGGGCCAGTACTTC. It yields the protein CASSPDSQFKGQYF.

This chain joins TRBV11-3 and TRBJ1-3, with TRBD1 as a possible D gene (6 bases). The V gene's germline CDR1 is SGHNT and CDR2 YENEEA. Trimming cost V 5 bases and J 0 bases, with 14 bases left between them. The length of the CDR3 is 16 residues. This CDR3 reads CASSDRTADSGNTIYF. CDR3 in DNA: TGTGCCAGCAGCGACCGGACAGCGGACTCTGGAAACACCATATATTTT. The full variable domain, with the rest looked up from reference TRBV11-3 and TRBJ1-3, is EAGVVQSPRYKIIEKKQPVAFWCNPISGHNTLYWYLQNLGQGPELLIRYENEEAVDDSQLPKDRFSAERLKGVDSTLKIQPAELGDSAVYLCASSDRTADSGNTIYFGEGSWLTVV.

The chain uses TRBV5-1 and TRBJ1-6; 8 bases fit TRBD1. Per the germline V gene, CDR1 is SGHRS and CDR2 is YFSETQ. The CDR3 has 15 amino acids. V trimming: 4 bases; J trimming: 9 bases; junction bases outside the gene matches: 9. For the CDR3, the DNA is TGCGCCAGCAGCCTACAGGGGGTAGTGGGTTCACCCCTCCACTTT. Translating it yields CASSLQGVVGSPLHF.

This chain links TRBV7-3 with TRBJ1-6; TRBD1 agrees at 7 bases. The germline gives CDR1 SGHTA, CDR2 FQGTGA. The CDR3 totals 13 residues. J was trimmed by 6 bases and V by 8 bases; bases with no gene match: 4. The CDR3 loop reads CASSTGVNSPLHF. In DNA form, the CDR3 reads TGTGCCAGCTCTACAGGGGTTAATTCACCCCTCCACTTT.

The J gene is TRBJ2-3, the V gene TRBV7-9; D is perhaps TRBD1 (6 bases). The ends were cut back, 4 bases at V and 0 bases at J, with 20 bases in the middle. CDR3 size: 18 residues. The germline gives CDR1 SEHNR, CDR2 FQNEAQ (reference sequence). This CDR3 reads CASSSRRTVLDSTDTQYF. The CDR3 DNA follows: TGTGCCAGCAGCTCAAGAAGGACAGTTCTAGACAGCACAGATACGCAGTATTTT.

The CDR3 DNA follows: TGTGCCAGCTCACCCTTCGTTGGGGACACTGAAGCTTTCTTT. It is translated as CASSPFVGDTEAFF. The rearrangement uses TRBV18 and TRBJ1-1; D not certain. V gave up 3 bases and J gave up 3 bases, with 11 bases separating them. CDR3 length: 14 residues. Germline CDR1 KGHSH, CDR2 LQKENI.

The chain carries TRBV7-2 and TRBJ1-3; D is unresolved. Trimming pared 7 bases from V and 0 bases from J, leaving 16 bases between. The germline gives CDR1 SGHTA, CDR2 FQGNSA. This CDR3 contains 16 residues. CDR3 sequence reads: CASNQDGLASGNTIYF. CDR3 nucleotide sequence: TGTGCCAGCAACCAGGATGGACTAGCCTCTGGAAACACCATATATTTT.

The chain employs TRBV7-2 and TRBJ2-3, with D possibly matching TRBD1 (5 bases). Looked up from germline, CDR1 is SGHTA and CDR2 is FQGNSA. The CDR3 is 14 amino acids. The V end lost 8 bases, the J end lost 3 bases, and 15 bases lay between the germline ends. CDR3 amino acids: CASALRRATDTQYF. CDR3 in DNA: TGTGCCAGCGCCCTCCGCAGGGCGACAGATACGCAGTATTTT.

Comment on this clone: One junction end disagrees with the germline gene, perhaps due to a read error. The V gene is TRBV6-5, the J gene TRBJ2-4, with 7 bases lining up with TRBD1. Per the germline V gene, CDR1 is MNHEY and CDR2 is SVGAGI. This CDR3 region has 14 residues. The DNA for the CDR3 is TGTGCTAGCAGTTCGGGGTCCAGGGGGAACATTCAGTACTTC. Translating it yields CASSSGSRGNIQYF.

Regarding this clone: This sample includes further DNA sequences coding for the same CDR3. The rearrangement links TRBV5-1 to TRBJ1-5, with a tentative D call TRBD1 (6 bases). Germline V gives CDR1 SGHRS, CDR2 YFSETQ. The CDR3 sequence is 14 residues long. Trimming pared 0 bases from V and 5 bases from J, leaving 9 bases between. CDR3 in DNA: TGCGCCAGCAGCTTGGAAGGGGGGGATCAGCCCCAGCATTTT. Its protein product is CASSLEGGDQPQHF.

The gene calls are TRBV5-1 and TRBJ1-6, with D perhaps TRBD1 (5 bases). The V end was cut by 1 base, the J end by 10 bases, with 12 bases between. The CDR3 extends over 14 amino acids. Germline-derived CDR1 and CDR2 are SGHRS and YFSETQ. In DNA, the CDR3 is TGCGCCAGCAGCTTGCAGGAGGCAGGGTCACCCCTCCACTTT. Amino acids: CASSLQEAGSPLHF. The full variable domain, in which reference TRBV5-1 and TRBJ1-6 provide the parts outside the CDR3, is KAGVTQTPRYLIKTRGQQVTLSCSPISGHRSVSWYQQTPGQGLQFLFEYFSETQRNKGNFPGRFSGRQFSNSRSEMNVSTLELGDSALYLCASSLQEAGSPLHFGNGTRLTVT.

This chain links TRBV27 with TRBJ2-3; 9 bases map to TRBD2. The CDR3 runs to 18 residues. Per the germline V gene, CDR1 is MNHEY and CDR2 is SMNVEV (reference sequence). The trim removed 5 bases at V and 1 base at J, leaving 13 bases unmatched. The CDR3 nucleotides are TGTGCCAGCAGTCATCTAGCGGGGAGTGTTTCGGGCACAGATACGCAGTATTTT. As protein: CASSHLAGSVSGTDTQYF.

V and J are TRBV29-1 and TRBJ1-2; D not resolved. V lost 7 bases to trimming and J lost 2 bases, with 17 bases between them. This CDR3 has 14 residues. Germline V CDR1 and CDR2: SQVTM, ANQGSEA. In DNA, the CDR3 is TGCAGCGCCTCAAGGCGGCTGGGAAACTATGGCTACACCTTC. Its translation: CSASRRLGNYGYTF.

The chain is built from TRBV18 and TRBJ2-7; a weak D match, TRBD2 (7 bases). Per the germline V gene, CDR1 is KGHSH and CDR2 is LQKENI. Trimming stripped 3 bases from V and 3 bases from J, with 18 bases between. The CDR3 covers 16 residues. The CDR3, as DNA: TGTGCCAGCTCACCCCCAGGCGGGGGCCCAATCTACGAGCAGTACTTC. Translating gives CASSPPGGGPIYEQYF.